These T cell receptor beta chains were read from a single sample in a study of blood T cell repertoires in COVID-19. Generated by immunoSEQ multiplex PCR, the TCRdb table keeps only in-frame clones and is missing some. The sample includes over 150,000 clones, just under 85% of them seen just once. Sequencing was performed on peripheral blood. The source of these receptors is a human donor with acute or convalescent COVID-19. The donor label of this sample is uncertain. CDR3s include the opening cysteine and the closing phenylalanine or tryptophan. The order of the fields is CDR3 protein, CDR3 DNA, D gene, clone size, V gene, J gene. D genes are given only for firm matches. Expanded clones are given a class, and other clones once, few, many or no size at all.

CDR3aa: CASSIQISYEQYF
CDR3nt: TGTGCCAGTAGTATACAGATCTCCTACGAGCAGTACTTC
d_gene: NA
abundance: NA
v_gene: TRBV19
j_gene: TRBJ2-7

CDR3aa: CASSSGTGGFSDTQYF
CDR3nt: TGTGCCAGCAGCTCAGGGACAGGGGGATTCTCAGATACGCAGTATTTT
d_gene: TRBD1
abundance: NA
v_gene: TRBV5-5
j_gene: TRBJ2-3

CDR3aa: CASSRVMDGTEAFF
CDR3nt: TGTGCCAGCAGCCGGGTGATGGATGGCACTGAAGCTTTCTTT
d_gene: NA
abundance: NA
v_gene: TRBV11-1
j_gene: TRBJ1-1

CDR3aa: CASSFDRGMFPFGNTIYF
CDR3nt: TGTGCCAGCAGCTTCGACAGGGGCATGTTCCCCTTTGGAAACACCATATATTTT
d_gene: TRBD1
abundance: NA
v_gene: TRBV5-4
j_gene: TRBJ1-3

CDR3aa: CASSITSGSGANVLTF
CDR3nt: TGTGCCAGCTCTATAACTAGCGGGTCTGGGGCCAACGTCCTGACTTTC
d_gene: TRBD2
abundance: NA
v_gene: TRBV18
j_gene: TRBJ2-6

CDR3aa: CASSVNQGNSPLHF
CDR3nt: TGTGCCAGCAGCGTAAACCAGGGGAATTCACCCCTCCACTTT
d_gene: NA
abundance: NA
v_gene: TRBV9
j_gene: TRBJ1-6

CDR3aa: CASSPGDRGGNQPQHF
CDR3nt: TGTGCCAGCTCACCCGGTGACAGGGGTGGCAATCAGCCCCAGCATTTT
d_gene: TRBD1
abundance: NA
v_gene: TRBV18
j_gene: TRBJ1-5

CDR3aa: CASSQLGTSGGQVF
CDR3nt: TGTGCCAGCAGCCAACTAGGGACTAGCGGGGGTCAAGTCTTC
d_gene: TRBD2
abundance: NA
v_gene: TRBV3-1/TRBV3-2
j_gene: TRBJ2-1

CDR3aa: CASSFVSSEQYF
CDR3nt: TGTGCCAGCAGCTTCGTCTCCAGCGAGCAGTACTTC
d_gene: NA
abundance: NA
v_gene: TRBV7-9
j_gene: TRBJ2-7

CDR3aa: CASSPRGLAGGNEQFF
CDR3nt: TGTGCCAGCTCACCACGGGGACTAGCGGGAGGCAATGAGCAGTTCTTC
d_gene: TRBD2
abundance: NA
v_gene: TRBV18
j_gene: TRBJ2-1

CDR3aa: CASSYAGGEGSYGYTF
CDR3nt: TGTGCCAGCAGTTACGCAGGGGGCGAGGGGTCCTATGGCTACACCTTC
d_gene: TRBD1
abundance: few
v_gene: TRBV6-5
j_gene: TRBJ1-2

CDR3aa: CASSFQGRYTEAFF
CDR3nt: TGTGCCAGCAGCTTTCAGGGAAGGTACACTGAAGCTTTCTTT
d_gene: NA
abundance: NA
v_gene: TRBV7-9
j_gene: TRBJ1-1

CDR3aa: CASSSGQIYTGELFF
CDR3nt: TGTGCCAGCAGCTCAGGACAGATTTACACCGGGGAGCTGTTTTTT
d_gene: NA
abundance: NA
v_gene: TRBV7-2
j_gene: TRBJ2-2

CDR3aa: CASRYGGGSGANVLTF
CDR3nt: TGTGCCAGCAGGTATGGGGGCGGCTCTGGGGCCAACGTCCTGACTTTC
d_gene: NA
abundance: NA
v_gene: TRBV28
j_gene: TRBJ2-6

CDR3aa: CASCSNQGMNTEAFF
CDR3nt: TGTGCCAGCTGTTCCAATCAGGGGATGAACACTGAAGCTTTCTTT
d_gene: NA
abundance: few
v_gene: TRBV18
j_gene: TRBJ1-1

CDR3aa: CASSRDWSNYGYTF
CDR3nt: TGTGCCAGCAGTCGGGACTGGTCGAACTATGGCTACACCTTC
d_gene: NA
abundance: NA
v_gene: TRBV6-5
j_gene: TRBJ1-2

CDR3aa: CASGGDGFMNTEAFF
CDR3nt: TGTGCCAGCGGGGGGGACGGTTTCATGAACACTGAAGCTTTCTTT
d_gene: NA
abundance: NA
v_gene: TRBV6-5
j_gene: TRBJ1-1

CDR3aa: CASRETGFDYGYTF
CDR3nt: TGTGCCAGCAGGGAGACAGGGTTCGACTATGGCTACACCTTC
d_gene: TRBD1
abundance: NA
v_gene: TRBV28
j_gene: TRBJ1-2

CDR3aa: CASSQEQGAATGELFF
CDR3nt: TGTGCCAGCAGCCAAGAACAGGGGGCGGCCACCGGGGAGCTGTTTTTT
d_gene: TRBD1
abundance: once
v_gene: TRBV4-2
j_gene: TRBJ2-2

CDR3aa: CASSRGTGLSEQYF
CDR3nt: TGTGCCAGCAGTAGAGGGACAGGGCTTAGCGAGCAGTACTTC
d_gene: TRBD1
abundance: NA
v_gene: TRBV25-1
j_gene: TRBJ2-7

CDR3aa: CAWSVTVTSGSEQYF
CDR3nt: TGTGCCTGGAGTGTAACCGTCACTAGCGGGAGCGAGCAGTACTTC
d_gene: TRBD2
abundance: few
v_gene: TRBV30
j_gene: TRBJ2-7

CDR3aa: CASSSPTAGQPQHF
CDR3nt: TGTGCCAGCAGCTCCCCGACAGCGGGTCAGCCCCAGCATTTT
d_gene: NA
abundance: few
v_gene: TRBV5-8
j_gene: TRBJ1-5

CDR3aa: CASSLDRISSPLHF
CDR3nt: TGTGCCAGCAGCTTGGACAGAATCAGTTCACCCCTCCACTTT
d_gene: NA
abundance: once
v_gene: TRBV7-3
j_gene: TRBJ1-6

CDR3aa: CASGTSGNWETQYF
CDR3nt: TGTGCTAGTGGCACCAGCGGGAACTGGGAGACCCAGTACTTC
d_gene: TRBD2
abundance: once
v_gene: TRBV12-5
j_gene: TRBJ2-5

CDR3aa: CASSFRFSNEQFF
CDR3nt: TGTGCCAGCAGTTTCAGGTTCTCCAATGAGCAGTTCTTC
d_gene: NA
abundance: NA
v_gene: TRBV27
j_gene: TRBJ2-1

CDR3aa: CATSRGGMNTEAFF
CDR3nt: TGTGCCACCAGCAGAGGGGGCATGAACACTGAAGCTTTCTTT
d_gene: NA
abundance: NA
v_gene: TRBV15
j_gene: TRBJ1-1

CDR3aa: CSVPLGGRGTEAFF
CDR3nt: TGCAGCGTCCCATTGGGGGGGCGAGGCACTGAAGCTTTCTTT
d_gene: NA
abundance: NA
v_gene: TRBV29-1
j_gene: TRBJ1-1

CDR3aa: CASSRRSGEGYGYTF
CDR3nt: TGTGCCAGCAGCCGGAGGTCAGGGGAGGGCTATGGCTACACCTTC
d_gene: NA
abundance: NA
v_gene: TRBV5-5
j_gene: TRBJ1-2

CDR3aa: CATSDRRSSTDTQYF
CDR3nt: TGTGCCACCAGTGACCGCCGGTCTAGCACAGATACGCAGTATTTT
d_gene: NA
abundance: NA
v_gene: TRBV24-1
j_gene: TRBJ2-3

CDR3aa: CAWATGGRGNQPQHF
CDR3nt: TGTGCCTGGGCCACAGGGGGCAGGGGCAATCAGCCCCAGCATTTT
d_gene: TRBD1
abundance: NA
v_gene: TRBV30
j_gene: TRBJ1-5

CDR3aa: CASSFRDRGLRGYTF
CDR3nt: TGTGCCAGCAGCTTTAGGGACAGGGGTCTACGTGGCTACACCTTC
d_gene: TRBD1
abundance: NA
v_gene: TRBV3-1/TRBV3-2
j_gene: TRBJ1-2

CDR3aa: CASTALPGYTEAFF
CDR3nt: TGTGCCAGTACAGCCCTACCCGGGTATACTGAAGCTTTCTTT
d_gene: NA
abundance: NA
v_gene: TRBV19
j_gene: TRBJ1-1

CDR3aa: CASFRDRGRNTEAFF
CDR3nt: TGTGCCAGCTTCCGGGACAGGGGCAGGAACACTGAAGCTTTCTTT
d_gene: TRBD1
abundance: NA
v_gene: TRBV7-2
j_gene: TRBJ1-1

CDR3aa: CASSRENEQFF
CDR3nt: TGTGCCAGCAGTCGAGAGAATGAGCAGTTCTTC
d_gene: NA
abundance: NA
v_gene: TRBV6-6
j_gene: TRBJ2-1

CDR3aa: CASSRRGTNEQFF
CDR3nt: TGTGCCAGCAGCCGTAGGGGCACCAATGAGCAGTTCTTC
d_gene: NA
abundance: once
v_gene: TRBV12-3/TRBV12-4
j_gene: TRBJ2-1

CDR3aa: CASSDHDIQYF
CDR3nt: TGTGCCAGCAGTGACCATGACATTCAGTACTTC
d_gene: NA
abundance: NA
v_gene: TRBV6-1
j_gene: TRBJ2-4

CDR3aa: CASTPAGARDTQYF
CDR3nt: TGTGCCAGTACCCCAGCGGGAGCCCGAGATACGCAGTATTTT
d_gene: TRBD2
abundance: NA
v_gene: TRBV19
j_gene: TRBJ2-3

CDR3aa: CASGLGTGGFGYTF
CDR3nt: TGTGCTAGTGGTTTGGGGACAGGGGGCTTCGGCTACACCTTC
d_gene: TRBD1
abundance: NA
v_gene: TRBV12-5
j_gene: TRBJ1-2